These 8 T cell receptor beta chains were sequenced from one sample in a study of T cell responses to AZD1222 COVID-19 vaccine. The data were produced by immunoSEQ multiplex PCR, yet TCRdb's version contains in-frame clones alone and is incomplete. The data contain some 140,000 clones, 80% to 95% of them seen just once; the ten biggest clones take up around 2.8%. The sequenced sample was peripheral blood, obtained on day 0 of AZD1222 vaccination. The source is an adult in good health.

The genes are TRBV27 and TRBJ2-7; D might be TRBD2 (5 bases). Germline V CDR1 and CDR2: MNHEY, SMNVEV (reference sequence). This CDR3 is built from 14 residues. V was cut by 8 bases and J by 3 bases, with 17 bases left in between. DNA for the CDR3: TGTGCCAGCGGACTTAAGGGTGGAGTCTACGAGCAGTACTTC. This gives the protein CASGLKGGVYEQYF.

The CDR3 protein is CASSLRASGAYEQYF. The CDR3 DNA is TGTGCCAGCAGCTTGAGGGCTAGCGGGGCGTACGAGCAGTACTTC. The rearrangement uses TRBV5-5 and TRBJ2-7; 9 bases agree with TRBD2. V dropped 1 base and J dropped 4; count of bases not matched to a gene: 6. Per the germline V gene, CDR1 is SGHKS and CDR2 is YYEKEE (reference sequence). The CDR3 is 15 amino acids.

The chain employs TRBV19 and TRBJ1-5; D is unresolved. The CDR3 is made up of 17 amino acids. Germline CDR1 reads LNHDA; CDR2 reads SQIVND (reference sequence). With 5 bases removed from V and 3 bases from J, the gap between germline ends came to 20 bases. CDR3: CASSPFWVGKVNQPQHF. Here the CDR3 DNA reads TGTGCCAGTAGTCCTTTTTGGGTAGGGAAGGTCAATCAGCCCCAGCATTTT. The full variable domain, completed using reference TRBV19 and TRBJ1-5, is DGGITQSPKYLFRKEGQNVTLSCEQNLNHDAMYWYRQDPGQGLRLIYYSQIVNDFQKGDIAEGYSVSREKKESFPLTVTSAQKNPTAFYLCASSPFWVGKVNQPQHFGDGTRLSIL.

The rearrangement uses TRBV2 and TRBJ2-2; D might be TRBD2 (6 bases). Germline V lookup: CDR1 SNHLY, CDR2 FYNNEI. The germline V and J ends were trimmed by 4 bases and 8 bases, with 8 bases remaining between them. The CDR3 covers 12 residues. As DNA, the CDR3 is TGTGCCAGCAGTGTCAGCGGGGGGGAGCTGTTTTTT. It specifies CASSVSGGELFF.

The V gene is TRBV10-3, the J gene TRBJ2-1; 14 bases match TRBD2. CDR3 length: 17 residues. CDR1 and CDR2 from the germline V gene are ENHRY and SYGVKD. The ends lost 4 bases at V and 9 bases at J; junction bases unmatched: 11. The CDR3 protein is CAISGLPGLAGASEQFF. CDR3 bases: TGTGCCATCAGTGGGCTACCGGGACTAGCGGGAGCATCTGAGCAGTTCTTC.

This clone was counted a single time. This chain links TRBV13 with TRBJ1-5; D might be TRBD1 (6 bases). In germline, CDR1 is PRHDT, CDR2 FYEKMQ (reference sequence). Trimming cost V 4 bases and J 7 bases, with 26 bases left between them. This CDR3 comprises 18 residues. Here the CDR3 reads CASSSRQGMGYIGQPQHF. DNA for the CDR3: TGTGCCAGCAGCTCCCGTCAGGGGATGGGTTACATCGGACAGCCCCAGCATTTT.

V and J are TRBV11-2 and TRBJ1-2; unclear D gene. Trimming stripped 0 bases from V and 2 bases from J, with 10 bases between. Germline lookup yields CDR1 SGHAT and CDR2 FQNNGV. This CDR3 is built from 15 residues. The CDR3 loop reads CASSLENRPNYGYTF. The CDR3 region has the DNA TGTGCCAGCAGCTTAGAAAACCGACCGAACTATGGCTACACCTTC. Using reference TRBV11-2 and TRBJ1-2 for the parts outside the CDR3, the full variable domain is EAGVAQSPRYKIIEKRQSVAFWCNPISGHATLYWYQQILGQGPKLLIQFQNNGVVDDSQLPKDRFSAERLKGVDSTLKIQPAKLEDSAVYLCASSLENRPNYGYTFGSGTRLTVV.

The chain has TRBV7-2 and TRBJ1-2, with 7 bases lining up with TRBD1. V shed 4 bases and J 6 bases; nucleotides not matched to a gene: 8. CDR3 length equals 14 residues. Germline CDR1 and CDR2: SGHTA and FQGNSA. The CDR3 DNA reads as TGTGCCAGCAGCTCATTCGAGGGGGCCGATGGCTACACCTTC. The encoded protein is CASSSFEGADGYTF.